The present TCR beta chain was sequenced within a study of cytomegalovirus exposure and HLA in healthy donors. Study background: An early data release held tens of millions of unique TCRs from HLA-typed donors.

Study results and caveats: The authors confirmed in vitro that a few CMV-associated chains were specific for CMV antigens. The classifier reportedly diagnosed cytomegalovirus status with high specificity and sensitivity.

PCR involved 60 Vbeta and 13 Jbeta primers. TCRdb keeps only in-frame clones here, not all; method: immunoSEQ multiplex PCR. The sample records 130,000 or so clones, 70% to 85% being singletons. A few counts support this clone. Its antigen is unknown. The junction had 5 bases not matched to a gene; V was cut back by 7 bases and J by 2 bases. Germline CDR1 reads MNHNY; CDR2 reads SVGAGI (reference sequence). This CDR3 comprises 14 residues. Source material: PBMCs. The sequence derives from a middle-aged man in good health and CMV-seronegative. The chain couples TRBV6-6 to TRBJ1-5; 7 bases line up with TRBD1. CDR3 nucleotide sequence: TGTGCCAGCACCAATGGACAGGGCAATCAGCCCCAGCATTTT. It encodes CASTNGQGNQPQHF.